The 25 T cell receptor beta chains presented below share a single source sample, sequenced in a study of Ad26.COV2.S vaccination and SARS-CoV-2 variants (dated by TCRdb to 2020 to 2022). The treatment or condition label for this specimen denotes: some 20 received Ad26.COV2.S at low or high dose, single or two shots; 5 received placebo; per-sample allocation not given. Repertoires of vaccine and placebo recipients were sequenced from samples taken on day 63 after the first injection. Libraries were prepared through the immunoSEQ multiplex PCR assay. Entries here come from immuneACCESS through TCRdb and include only in-frame sequences with V and J called. Some clones fail to appear in such tables; in the studies checked, an unresolved V gene covers under half of the shortfall, and the cause of the remainder is unknown. In this sample the table shows 440,000 or so clones, 70% to 90% of which occur a single time. The top ten clones comprise about 1.5% of the sample.

This sample comprised peripheral blood, obtained in a trial of Ad26.COV2.S vaccine versus placebo. Receptor source: a person between 18 and 59 years old who received the Ad26.COV2.S COVID-19 vaccine or a placebo.

The V gene is TRBV6-2 or TRBV6-3, the J gene TRBJ2-7; the match to TRBD2 covers 15 bases. From germline, CDR1 is MNHEY and CDR2 SVGEGT. Trimming removed 5 bases from V and 4 bases from J; junction bases left unmatched: 6. The CDR3 sequence is 16 residues long. For the CDR3, the DNA is TGTGCCAGCAGTATCGGACTAGCGGGGGGGCGTTACGAGCAGTACTTC. It is translated as CASSIGLAGGRYEQYF.

The J gene is TRBJ2-3, the V gene TRBV5-8; D ambiguous. The CDR3 has 12 residues. V lost 4 bases and J lost 6, with 9 bases in between. Per germline, CDR1 SGHTS and CDR2 YDEGEE. In DNA form, the CDR3 reads TGTGCCAGCAGCCCGAGCCGGGATACGCAGTATTTT. It is translated as CASSPSRDTQYF.

The rearrangement uses TRBV28 and TRBJ2-2, with TRBD2 matching 10 bases. The V gene's germline CDR1 is MDHEN and CDR2 SYDVKM. V was pared by 3 bases and J by 8 bases, with 6 bases of the junction left unmatched. The CDR3 has 15 amino acids. The CDR3 is CASSFIAGGSGELFF. CDR3 DNA: TGTGCCAGCAGTTTCATAGCGGGAGGTTCGGGGGAGCTGTTTTTT.

J is TRBJ2-1 and V is TRBV28, with D perhaps TRBD2 (6 bases). Germline values: CDR1 MDHEN, CDR2 SYDVKM. With 3 bases removed from V and 8 bases from J, the gap between germline ends came to 17 bases. The CDR3 extends over 15 amino acids. The CDR3 bases are TGTGCCAGCAGTTTTCCGCAAACTAGCCGCGATGAGCAGTTCTTC. Its protein is CASSFPQTSRDEQFF. The variable domain in full, completed from reference TRBV28 and TRBJ2-1, reads DVKVTQSSRYLVKRTGEKVFLECVQDMDHENMFWYRQDPGLGLRLIYFSYDVKMKEKGDIPEGYSVSREKKERFSLILESASTNQTSMYLCASSFPQTSRDEQFFGPGTRLTVL.

This chain's CDR3 is CASSLVRGYEQYF. DNA for the CDR3: TGTGCCAGCAGCTTAGTCCGGGGTTACGAGCAGTACTTC. V usage is TRBV11-1 and J usage is TRBJ2-7; D is perhaps TRBD2 (5 bases). V was pared by 1 base and J by 4 bases, with 8 bases between. Germline CDR1 reads SGHAT; CDR2 reads FQDESV (reference sequence). The CDR3 runs to 13 residues.

This chain links TRBV18 with TRBJ2-2; D ambiguous. V was pared by 1 base and J by 4 bases, with 13 bases between. The germline V gene encodes CDR1 KGHSH and CDR2 LQKENI. The CDR3 spans 16 residues. This CDR3 reads CASSPRIAVGTGELFF. CDR3 sequence (DNA): TGTGCCAGCTCACCACGAATAGCAGTGGGCACCGGGGAGCTGTTTTTT.

The chain is built from TRBV6-5 and TRBJ2-7; D could derive from TRBD1 or TRBD2 (6 bases each). The germline V gene has CDR1 MNHEY and CDR2 SVGAGI. V gave up 7 bases and J gave up 6 bases, with 16 bases separating them. CDR3 length: 13 amino acids. The chain's CDR3 is CASTSRGAGEQYF. In DNA, the CDR3 is TGTGCCAGCACCTCGAGGGGGGCTGGCGAGCAGTACTTC.

The chain has TRBV10-3 and TRBJ1-2; possibly TRBD1 for D (6 bases). This CDR3 comprises 14 residues. Trimming pared 3 bases from V and 0 bases from J, leaving 8 bases between. CDR1 ENHRY and CDR2 SYGVKD come from the germline V gene. The chain's CDR3 is CAISEGGTNYGYTF. For the CDR3, the DNA is TGTGCCATCAGTGAAGGGGGGACTAACTATGGCTACACCTTC.

V and J are TRBV18 and TRBJ2-6; perhaps TRBD2 as D (6 bases). From germline, CDR1 is KGHSH and CDR2 LQKENI. V was cut by 3 bases and J by 2 bases, with 11 bases left in between. The CDR3 totals 16 residues. The CDR3 DNA sequence: TGTGCCAGCTCACCGAGCGGCGGGGCTGGGGCCAACGTCCTGACTTTC. It specifies CASSPSGGAGANVLTF. Full variable domain (missing parts from reference TRBV18 and TRBJ2-6): NAGVMQNPRHLVRRRGQEARLRCSPMKGHSHVYWYRQLPEEGLKFMVYLQKENIIDESGMPKERFSAEFPKEGPSILRIQQVVRGDSAAYFCASSPSGGAGANVLTFGAGSRLTVL.

This chain uses TRBV12-3 or TRBV12-4 with TRBJ1-2, with TRBD1 identical over 7 bases. Trimming at V came to 6 bases and at J to 6 bases, leaving 4 bases not matched to a gene. The CDR3 runs to 12 residues. The CDR3 bases are TGTGCCAGCAGGGAAAGGGGGCATGGCTACACCTTC. This encodes CASRERGHGYTF.

In its sample, this clone was seen once. The chain recombines TRBV7-3 with TRBJ2-7; 12 nucleotides line up with TRBD2. The CDR3 extends over 15 amino acids. Germline V CDR1 and CDR2: SGHTA, FQGTGA. The V gene end was trimmed by 6 bases and the J gene end by 4 bases; junction bases not matched to a gene: 7. The CDR3 here is CASRSTSGSTYEQYF. CDR3 DNA sequence: TGTGCCAGCAGGTCGACTAGCGGGAGTACGTACGAGCAGTACTTC.

The chain combines TRBV18 with TRBJ2-4, with a weak D call TRBD1 (5 bases). V lost 0 bases and J 6 bases, leaving 15 bases between the germline ends. This CDR3 contains 16 residues. In germline, CDR1 is KGHSH, CDR2 LQKENI. Here the CDR3 reads CASSPPSLGVGNIQYF. CDR3 nucleotides: TGTGCCAGCTCACCACCGTCCTTAGGGGTCGGAAACATTCAGTACTTC.

This clone is a singleton in its sample. The chain carries TRBV11-2 and TRBJ1-2; D ambiguous. This CDR3 is 14 amino acids long. The germline V gene encodes CDR1 SGHAT and CDR2 FQNNGV. The V end lost 3 bases, the J end lost 0 bases, and 8 bases lay between the germline ends. Here the CDR3 reads CASSFFLTNYGYTF. The CDR3 bases are TGTGCCAGCAGCTTTTTCCTCACTAACTATGGCTACACCTTC.

The chain carries TRBV7-8 and TRBJ1-1; TRBD1 matches at 7 bases. Germline assignment: CDR1 SGHVS and CDR2 FQNEAQ. Unmatched junction bases numbered 8, after V lost 1 base and J lost 6 bases. CDR3 length: 15 residues. This CDR3 is CASSLVGGTVAEAFF. DNA for the CDR3: TGTGCCAGCAGCTTAGTCGGGGGGACAGTCGCTGAAGCTTTCTTT.

This clone appeared a few times. CDR3 protein: CATSRDRGTGGYEQYF. CDR3 coding DNA: TGTGCCACCAGCAGAGATCGGGGGACAGGCGGCTACGAGCAGTACTTC. V usage is TRBV15 and J usage is TRBJ2-7; TRBD1 matches at 8 bases. Germline-derived CDR1 and CDR2 are LNHNV and YYDKDF (reference sequence). This CDR3 spans 16 amino acids. Losses at the gene ends were 0 bases for V and 3 bases for J; bases not matched to a gene: 7.

This clone has just one count. The rearrangement links TRBV18 to TRBJ1-5; D unclear. The CDR3 spans 18 residues. Germline CDR1 is KGHSH and CDR2 is LQKENI. V dropped 3 bases and J dropped 0 bases, with 18 bases sitting between them. CDR3 loop: CASSPQIVNKYSNQPQHF. The CDR3 DNA sequence: TGTGCCAGCTCACCCCAGATCGTAAACAAATATAGCAATCAGCCCCAGCATTTT.

The chain combines TRBV11-2 with TRBJ2-1; 12 bases line up with TRBD2. CDR3 length: 17 residues. Losses at the gene ends were 1 base for V and 8 bases for J; bases not matched to a gene: 9. Looked up from germline, CDR1 is SGHAT and CDR2 is FQNNGV. As DNA, the CDR3 is TGTGCCAGCAGCTTAGCCCCTAGCGGGAGGGGGGCCGATGAGCAGTTCTTC. Its translation: CASSLAPSGRGADEQFF.

The chain is built from TRBV25-1 and TRBJ1-1; maybe TRBD1 (6 bases). V was cut by 3 bases and J by 7 bases, with 18 bases left in between. Germline-derived CDR1 and CDR2 are MGHDK and SYGVNS. The CDR3 consists of 15 residues. Here the CDR3 DNA reads TGTGCCAGCAGTGACCGGTCTACAGGGCGGATTGAAGCTTTCTTT. Translating it yields CASSDRSTGRIEAFF. Full variable domain (outside the CDR3, taken from reference TRBV25-1 and TRBJ1-1): EADIYQTPRYLVIGTGKKITLECSQTMGHDKMYWYQQDPGMELHLIHYSYGVNSTEKGDLSSESTVSRIRTEHFPLTLESARPSHTSQYLCASSDRSTGRIEAFFGQGTRLTVV.

This chain links TRBV27 with TRBJ2-7, with D tentatively TRBD1 or TRBD2 (6 bases each). This CDR3 has 15 residues. From germline, CDR1 is MNHEY and CDR2 SMNVEV (reference sequence). V was trimmed by 6 bases and J by 0 bases, leaving 15 bases between them. The chain's CDR3 is CASRKGDSLSYEQYF. CDR3 DNA: TGTGCCAGCAGGAAGGGGGACTCCCTCTCCTACGAGCAGTACTTC.

The chain joins TRBV5-1 to TRBJ1-2; maybe TRBD1 (5 bases). The CDR3 totals 13 residues. CDR1 is SGHRS, CDR2 YFSETQ, per germline. Trimming took 4 bases from V and 2 from J, leaving 9 bases between them. In DNA, the CDR3 is TGCGCCAGCAGCGAGACAGTGAACTATGGCTACACCTTC. It yields the protein CASSETVNYGYTF. The entire variable domain, with the rest obtained from reference TRBV5-1 and TRBJ1-2, is as follows: KAGVTQTPRYLIKTRGQQVTLSCSPISGHRSVSWYQQTPGQGLQFLFEYFSETQRNKGNFPGRFSGRQFSNSRSEMNVSTLELGDSALYLCASSETVNYGYTFGSGTRLTVV.

The chain employs TRBV7-2 and TRBJ2-3, with no clear D. The CDR3 loop spans 14 amino acids. Germline V gene lookup returns CDR1 SGHTA and CDR2 FQGNSA. V dropped 0 bases and J dropped 5 bases, with 9 bases sitting between them. CDR3 amino acids: CASSLAGSGDTQYF. The CDR3 DNA reads as TGTGCCAGCAGCTTAGCGGGTTCTGGAGATACGCAGTATTTT.

V is TRBV4-1 and J is TRBJ1-1, with a tentative D call TRBD1 (5 bases). The germline V and J ends were trimmed by 0 bases and 4 bases, with 12 bases remaining between them. This CDR3 is 15 amino acids long. Germline V gives CDR1 MGHRA, CDR2 YSYEKL. In DNA form, the CDR3 reads TGCGCCAGCAGCCAAGATCCCAGGGTTGGCACTGAAGCTTTCTTT. Amino acid sequence: CASSQDPRVGTEAFF.

This chain links TRBV27 with TRBJ2-5, with 14 bases identical to TRBD2. Germline CDR1 reads MNHEY; CDR2 reads SMNVEV (reference sequence). V dropped 5 bases and J dropped 2; count of bases not matched to a gene: 4. The CDR3 runs 16 residues. Written as DNA, the CDR3 is TGTGCCAGCAGTCCCCGACTAGCGGGAGGGCAAGAGACCCAGTACTTC. It translates to CASSPRLAGGQETQYF.

V and J are TRBV7-2 and TRBJ1-1; D is undetermined. The CDR3 contains 13 residues. The ends were cut back, 4 bases at V and 2 bases at J, with 8 bases in the middle. Germline CDR1 SGHTA, CDR2 FQGNSA. CDR3 nucleotides: TGTGCCAGCAGCTCAGCACAAAACACTGAAGCTTTCTTT. Its translation: CASSSAQNTEAFF.

V is TRBV21-1 and J is TRBJ1-1. TRBV21-1 is a documented pseudogene. The CDR3 spans 12 residues. DNA of the CDR3: TGTGCCAGCAGCAAAGAGGTACATGAAGCTTTCTTT. It encodes CASSKEVHEAFF.